The T cell receptor (beta chain) under discussion was sequenced for a study of beta chain features in type 1 diabetes. V was pared by 8 bases and J by 4 bases, with 9 bases of the junction left unmatched. There are 16 residues in the CDR3. CDR1 and CDR2 from the germline V gene are SNHLY and FYNNEI. All of the isolated RNA was reverse transcribed, so expressed TCRB transcripts were sequenced. Sequenced by immunoSEQ multiplex PCR; TCRdb stores in-frame clones only, minus some. Among approximately 600,000 clones listed, 9.5% to 15% were seen once. General observations from the study: Compared with healthy donors, patients appeared to share more similar naive, central memory and regulatory TCRB repertoires. TCRB CDR3s were moderately but significantly shorter in Type 1 diabetes patients in all four CD4+ subsets. cDNA-based reads could over-represent cells with high TCR expression. There were fewer insertions and more deletions at the VDJ junctions of type 1 diabetes patients.

Concerning this clone: Its matching antigen is unknown.

The sequence was obtained from a man aged 25 to 40 with type 1 diabetes. The chain uses TRBV2 and TRBJ2-2; TRBD1 matches at 11 bases. The sample taken for sequencing was naive CD4+ T cells from blood. The CDR3, as DNA: TGTGCCAGCTCCATCCGAGGGACAGGGGGCACCGGGGAGCTGTTTTTT. It yields the protein CASSIRGTGGTGELFF.